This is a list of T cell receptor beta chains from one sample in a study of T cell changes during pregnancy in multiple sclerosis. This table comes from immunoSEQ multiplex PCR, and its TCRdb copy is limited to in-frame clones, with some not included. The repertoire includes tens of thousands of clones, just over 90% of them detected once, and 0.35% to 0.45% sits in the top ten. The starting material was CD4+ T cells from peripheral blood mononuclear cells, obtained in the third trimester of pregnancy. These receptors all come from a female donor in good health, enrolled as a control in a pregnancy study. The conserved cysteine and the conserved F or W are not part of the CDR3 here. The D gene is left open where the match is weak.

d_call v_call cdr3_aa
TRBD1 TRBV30 AWSQKGAYTDTQY
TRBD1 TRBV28 ASSSPGQGGRDGYT
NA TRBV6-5 ASAVAVGNTIY
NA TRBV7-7 ASSSYRNTGELF
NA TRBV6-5 ASSYGRQGGYGQY
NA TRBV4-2 ASSQGSGQETQY
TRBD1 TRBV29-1 SVKNSGGVGNEQF
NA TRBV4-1 ASSQEEAASNYGYT
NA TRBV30 AWSLWENSEAF
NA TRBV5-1 ASSSGWTGELF
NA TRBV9 ASSVSRYNEQF
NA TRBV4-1 ASSRTDRLEKLF
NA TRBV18 ASSPLESGELF
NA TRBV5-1 ASPDFGCTDTQY
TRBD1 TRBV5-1 ASSSGTGDEKLF
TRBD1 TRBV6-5 ASSYGRGYGYT
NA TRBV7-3 ASSFMETRELF
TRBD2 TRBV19 ASSFLAGVVTGELF
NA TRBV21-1 ASSPSSYEQY
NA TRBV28 ASRRGGLNTEAF
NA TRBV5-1 ASSVSLANEQF
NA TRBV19 ASSISSGANVLT
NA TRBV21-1 ASSITADSYEQY
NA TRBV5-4 ASREDSQNEKLF
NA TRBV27 ASSLEVTGELF
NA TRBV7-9 ASSYTSSGEQY
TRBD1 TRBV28 ASSLAGQGRTGELF
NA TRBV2 ASSIALYQPQH
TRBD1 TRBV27 ASRRDRLNGYT
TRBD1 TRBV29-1 SVHNRGLDTEAF
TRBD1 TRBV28 ASSSGQGDYGYT
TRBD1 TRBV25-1 ASSDNPGQGAAGYT
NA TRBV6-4 ASSGAARGELF
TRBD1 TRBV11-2 ASSPTGVNAEKLF
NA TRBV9 ASSVASGRSGYEQY
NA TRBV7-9 ASSPFGKEKLF
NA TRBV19 ASGRQASSTEAF
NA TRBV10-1 ASSRAGKTYEQY
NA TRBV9 ASSDPLRQSYGYT
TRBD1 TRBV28 ASTSGQGNPSFYQPQH
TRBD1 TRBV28 ASSSGQVYEQC
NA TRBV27 ASSSLSRDNEQF
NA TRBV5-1 ASSLGTVRTNEKLF
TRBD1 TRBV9 ASSATGAGNTIY
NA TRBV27 ASSFSGALNTGELF
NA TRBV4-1 ASSQVLQGKYQETQY
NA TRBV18 ASSPLRGEQY
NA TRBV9 ASSVAQGYEQY
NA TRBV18 ASSPHPDQPQH
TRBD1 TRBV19 ASKTGNYGYT
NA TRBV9 ASSVGPGARLNTEAF